The entry below describes one TCR beta chain. This entry comes from a study of blood T cell repertoires in COVID-19. Across the study: Material from acute and convalescent COVID-19 was sourced from the United States, Italy and Spain.

Repertoires were generated with immunoSEQ multiplex PCR, while TCRdb's copy carries only in-frame clones and drops some. The sample contains fewer than 200,000 clones, over 65% of which appear only once. Losses at the gene ends were 7 bases for V and 1 base for J; bases not matched to a gene: 7. CDR3 length: 14 residues. CDR1 and CDR2 from the germline V gene are SQVTM and ANQGSEA. The chain recombines TRBV29-1 with TRBJ1-3; TRBD1 agrees at 7 bases. This TCR derives from a woman in her forties or fifties who had recovered from COVID-19. The sample taken for sequencing was PBMCs or T cells enriched from blood (not recorded which). The CDR3 loop reads CSASARGSGNTIYF. CDR3 bases: TGCAGCGCCAGCGCCAGGGGGTCTGGAAACACCATATATTTT.